The rows below give T cell receptor beta chains drawn from one sample of a study of blood T cell repertoires in COVID-19. TCRdb's copy holds only in-frame clones and misses some; the assay was immunoSEQ multiplex PCR. The table includes hundreds of thousands of clones, more than 70% detected once. Sequences were obtained from peripheral blood. These receptor sequences come from a woman between 45 and 60 years old with acute or convalescent COVID-19. Both conserved end residues are part of each CDR3. Each record gives: D gene, V gene, clone size, J gene, CDR3 protein, CDR3 DNA. D genes are given only for firm matches. Size tells how often a clone was seen (once, few, many) or the class of an expanded clone, and some rows leave it out.

NA	TRBV29-1	NA	TRBJ2-7	CSVEDVGGSYEQYF	TGCAGCGTTGAAGATGTCGGGGGAAGCTACGAGCAGTACTTC
NA	TRBV13	many	TRBJ2-2	CASRAPGGANTGELFF	TGTGCCAGCAGGGCCCCTGGAGGGGCCAACACCGGGGAGCTGTTTTTT
NA	TRBV6-5	once	TRBJ2-7	CASSTNHWDSLGQYF	TGTGCCAGCAGTACAAATCACTGGGACTCCCTAGGGCAGTACTTC
TRBD1	TRBV12-5	NA	TRBJ1-5	CASAREGGGQPQHF	TGTGCTAGTGCCAGGGAAGGGGGCGGTCAGCCCCAGCATTTT
TRBD2	TRBV7-6	few	TRBJ2-7	CASSAGLAGVKEQYF	TGTGCCAGCAGCGCGGGACTAGCGGGAGTGAAAGAGCAGTACTTC
NA	TRBV4-2	NA	TRBJ1-2	CASSQDDRRNSNYGYTF	TGTGCCAGCAGCCAGGATGACAGGAGAAATTCAAACTATGGCTACACCTTC
TRBD2	TRBV5-1	NA	TRBJ2-3	CASSLRAGVADTQYF	TGCGCCAGCAGCTTGCGGGCGGGAGTGGCAGATACGCAGTATTTT
TRBD1	TRBV15	NA	TRBJ2-7	CATSREWGQRSYEQYF	TGTGCCACCAGCAGAGAGTGGGGACAGCGTTCCTACGAGCAGTACTTC
NA	TRBV5-4	NA	TRBJ2-3	CASSLAGTDTQYF	TGTGCCAGCAGCTTGGCCGGGACAGATACGCAGTATTTT
NA	TRBV15	NA	TRBJ2-7	CATSGKGGQVSSYEQYF	TGTGCCACCAGCGGAAAAGGCGGGCAGGTGAGCTCCTACGAGCAGTACTTC
NA	TRBV7-9	NA	TRBJ2-3	CASSLGLEGDTQYF	TGTGCCAGCAGCTTAGGACTAGAGGGGGATACGCAGTATTTT